This T cell receptor (beta chain) is from a study of T cells in tumors after PD-1 blockade. About the study: No patient had prior checkpoint blockade, systemic immunosuppression, or radiotherapy within 4 weeks.

TCRdb's copy holds only in-frame clones and misses some; the assay was immunoSEQ multiplex PCR. This repertoire shows more than 40,000 clones, more than 65% found once; its top ten account for about 3.8%. The germline V gene has CDR1 MDHEN and CDR2 SYDVKM. The V and J ends lost 9 bases and 8 bases respectively, with 14 bases between them. The CDR3 covers 13 residues. The sequence was obtained from a human donor with basal cell carcinoma. V and J are TRBV28 and TRBJ1-6; the D gene is possibly TRBD1 (5 bases). The source material was PBMCs, sampled before anti-PD-1 treatment. The CDR3 here is CASTGTDYSPLHF. As DNA, the CDR3 is TGTGCCAGTACCGGGACCGATTATTCACCCCTCCACTTT.